The present T cell receptor (beta chain) was sequenced within a study of regulatory T cells in long-lasting Graves disease. The CDR3 length is 16 residues. Looked up from germline, CDR1 is SGHTA and CDR2 is FQGNSA. Trimming removed 5 bases from V and 7 bases from J, with 21 bases in between. Sequencing libraries for TCR beta were prepared with iRepertoire HTBI primers and Arm-PCR of CDR3 regions. Using its own MiXCR run on the multiplex PCR reads, TCRdb lists one record per CDR3 protein. The data contain 400,000 to 500,000 distinct CDR3 sequences, less than 20% of them singletons. This clonotype came up many times. As for time point: newly diagnosed GD, antithyroid drugs for less than 3 months. PBMC RNA was the source of the TCR library. This same sample was also taken into another study, of T cells in Graves' hyperthyroidism and ophthalmopathy.

The material sequenced was peripheral blood mononuclear cells (PBMCs), taken at new diagnosis, from a patient treated with antithyroid drugs. The origin of this receptor is a woman under 40 with Graves disease. This sequence joins TRBV7-2 and TRBJ2-1; no clear D gene. CDR3 region: CASSPRLGGLGNEQFF. CDR3 nucleotides: TGTGCCAGCAGCCCCCGTCTGGGTGGGTTGGGGAATGAGCAGTTCTTC.